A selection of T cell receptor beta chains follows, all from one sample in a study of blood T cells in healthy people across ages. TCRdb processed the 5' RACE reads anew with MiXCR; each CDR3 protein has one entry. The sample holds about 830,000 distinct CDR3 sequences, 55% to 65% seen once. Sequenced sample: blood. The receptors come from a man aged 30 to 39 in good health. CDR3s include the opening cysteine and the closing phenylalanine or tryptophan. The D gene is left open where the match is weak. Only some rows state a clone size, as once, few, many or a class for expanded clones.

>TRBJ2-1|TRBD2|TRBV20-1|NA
TGCAGTGCTCAGGCTAGCGGGGGTGATGAGCAGTTCTTC
CSAQASGGDEQFF
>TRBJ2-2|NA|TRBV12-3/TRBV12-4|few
TGTGCCAGCAGTTTAGCGGGACCTAACACCGGGGAGCTGTTTTTT
CASSLAGPNTGELFF
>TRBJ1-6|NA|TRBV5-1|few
TGCGCCAGCAGCTTGTGGACGGACCGACCGTATTCACCCCTCCACTTT
CASSLWTDRPYSPLHF
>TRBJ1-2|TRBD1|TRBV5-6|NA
TGTGCCAGCAGCGGCCGGGACAGGGTAAAAGGCTACACCTTC
CASSGRDRVKGYTF
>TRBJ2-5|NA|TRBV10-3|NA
TGTGCCATCAGTGAGGGGGGGACTGAAGAGACCCAGTACTTC
CAISEGGTEETQYF
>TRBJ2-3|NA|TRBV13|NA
TGTGCCAGCAGCTTCCAGGGGAGTCATCGTACGCAGTATTTT
CASSFQGSHRTQYF
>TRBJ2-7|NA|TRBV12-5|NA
TGTGCTAGTGGTTTGACCCCGCGTTGGGTTTTAAACGAGCAGTACTTC
CASGLTPRWVLNEQYF
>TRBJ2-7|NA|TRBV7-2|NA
TGTGCCAGCAGCTTAGTTCCGGTGACCTACGAGCAGTACTTC
CASSLVPVTYEQYF
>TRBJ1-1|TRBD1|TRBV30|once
TGTGCCTGGAAAGGACAGGGGTTTATGAACACTGAAGCTTTCTTT
CAWKGQGFMNTEAFF
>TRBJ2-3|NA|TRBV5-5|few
TGTGCCAGCAGCAACGGTGGATTTAGCACAGATACGCAGTATTTT
CASSNGGFSTDTQYF
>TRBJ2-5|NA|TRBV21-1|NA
TGTGCCAGCAGCAAAGGTTCGCCAGCCGGGAAGACCCAGTACTTC
CASSKGSPAGKTQYF
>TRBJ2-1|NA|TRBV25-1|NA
TGTGCCAGCAGCGAAGGCGCGTCAGGGAAATACAATGAGCAGTTCTTC
CASSEGASGKYNEQFF
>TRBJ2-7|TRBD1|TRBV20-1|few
TGCAGTGCTAGTGGGACAGCTCCTCCCTACGAGCAGTACTTC
CSASGTAPPYEQYF
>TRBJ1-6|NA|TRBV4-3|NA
TGCGCCAGCAGCCAAACTGCCCTAGGATCACCCCTCCACTTT
CASSQTALGSPLHF
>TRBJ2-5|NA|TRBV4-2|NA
TGTGCCAGCAGCCAAGAGGATGGGGGAGAGACCCAGTACTTC
CASSQEDGGETQYF
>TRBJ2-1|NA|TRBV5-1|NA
TGCGCCAGCAGCTCCGGACGGGCCGAGCAGTTCTTC
CASSSGRAEQFF